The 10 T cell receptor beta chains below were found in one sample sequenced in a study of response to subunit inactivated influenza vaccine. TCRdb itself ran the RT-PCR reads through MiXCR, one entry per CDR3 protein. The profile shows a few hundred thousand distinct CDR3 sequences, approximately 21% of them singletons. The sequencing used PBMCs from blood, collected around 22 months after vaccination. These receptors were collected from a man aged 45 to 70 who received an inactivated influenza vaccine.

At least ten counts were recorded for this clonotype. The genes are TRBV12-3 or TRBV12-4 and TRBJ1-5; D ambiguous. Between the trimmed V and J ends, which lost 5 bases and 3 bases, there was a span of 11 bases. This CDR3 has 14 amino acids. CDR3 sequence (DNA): TGTGCCAGCAGTCCATCTGGGCACAATCAGCCCCAGCATTTT. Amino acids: CASSPSGHNQPQHF.

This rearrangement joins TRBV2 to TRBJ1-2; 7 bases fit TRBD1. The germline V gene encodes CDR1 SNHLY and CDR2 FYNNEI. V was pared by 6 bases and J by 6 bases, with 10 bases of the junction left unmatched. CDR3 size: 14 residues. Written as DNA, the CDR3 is TGTGCCAGCAGCGGAGACAGGGCTGCGGATGGCTACACCTTC. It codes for CASSGDRAADGYTF.

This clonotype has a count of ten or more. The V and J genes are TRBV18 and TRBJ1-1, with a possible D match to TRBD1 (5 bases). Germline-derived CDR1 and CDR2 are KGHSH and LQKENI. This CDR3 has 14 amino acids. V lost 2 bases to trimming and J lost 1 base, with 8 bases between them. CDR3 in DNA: TGTGCCAGCTCACCAGGCAGGGCGAACACTGAAGCTTTCTTT. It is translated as CASSPGRANTEAFF.

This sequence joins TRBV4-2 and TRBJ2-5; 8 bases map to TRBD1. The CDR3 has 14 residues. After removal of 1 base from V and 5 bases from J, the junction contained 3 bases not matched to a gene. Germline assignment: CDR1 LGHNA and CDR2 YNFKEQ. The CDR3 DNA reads TGTGCCAGCAGCCAAGCAGGGGGCCGTGAGACCCAGTACTTC. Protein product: CASSQAGGRETQYF.

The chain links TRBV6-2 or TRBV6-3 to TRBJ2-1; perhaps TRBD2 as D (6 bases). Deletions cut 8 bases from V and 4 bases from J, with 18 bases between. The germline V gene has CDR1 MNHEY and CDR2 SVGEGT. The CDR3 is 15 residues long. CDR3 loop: CASDSTAGRYNEQFF. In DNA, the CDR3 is TGTGCCAGCGATAGCACGGCAGGGAGGTACAATGAGCAGTTCTTC.

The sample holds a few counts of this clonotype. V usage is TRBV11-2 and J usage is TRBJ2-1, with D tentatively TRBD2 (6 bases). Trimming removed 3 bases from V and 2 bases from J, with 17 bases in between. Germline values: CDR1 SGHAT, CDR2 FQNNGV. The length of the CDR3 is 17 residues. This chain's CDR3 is CASSFPRTTQTYNEQFF. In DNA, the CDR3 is TGTGCCAGCAGCTTTCCTCGGACTACCCAAACCTACAATGAGCAGTTCTTC.

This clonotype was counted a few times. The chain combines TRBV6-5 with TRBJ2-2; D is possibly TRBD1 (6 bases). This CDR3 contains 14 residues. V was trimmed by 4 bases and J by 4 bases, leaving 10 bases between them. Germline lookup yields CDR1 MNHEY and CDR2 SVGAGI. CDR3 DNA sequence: TGTGCCAGCAGTTGGACAGCTAGCACCGGGGAGCTGTTTTTT. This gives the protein CASSWTASTGELFF.

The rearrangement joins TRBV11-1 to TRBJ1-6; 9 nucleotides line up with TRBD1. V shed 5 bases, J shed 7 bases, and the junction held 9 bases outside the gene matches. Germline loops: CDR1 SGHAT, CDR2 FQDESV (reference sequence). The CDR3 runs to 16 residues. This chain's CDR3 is CASSDPLDRGNSPLHF. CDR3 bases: TGTGCCAGCAGCGATCCCCTCGACAGGGGGAATTCACCCCTCCACTTT.

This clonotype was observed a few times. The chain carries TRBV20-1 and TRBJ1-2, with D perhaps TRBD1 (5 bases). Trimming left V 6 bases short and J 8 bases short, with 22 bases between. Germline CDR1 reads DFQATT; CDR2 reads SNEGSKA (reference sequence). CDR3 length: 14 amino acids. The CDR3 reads CSAAAQGRLSGYTF. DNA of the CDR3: TGCAGTGCGGCCGCCCAGGGACGACTTTCCGGCTACACCTTC.

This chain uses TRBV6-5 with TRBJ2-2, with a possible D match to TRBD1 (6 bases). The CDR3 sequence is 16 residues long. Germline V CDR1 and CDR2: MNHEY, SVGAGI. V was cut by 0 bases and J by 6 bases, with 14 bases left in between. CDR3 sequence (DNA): TGTGCCAGCAGTTACTCGAACAGGGTCGGGGCCGGGGAGCTGTTTTTT. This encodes CASSYSNRVGAGELFF.